The rows below give T cell receptor beta chains drawn from one sample of a study of CD8+ T cells in alopecia areata. Method: immunoSEQ multiplex PCR; TCRdb's copy keeps in-frame clones and lacks some. The sample records around 200,000 clones, about 60% being singletons. This material consisted of CD8+ T cells sorted from blood, taken at week 24, from a patient treated with tofacitinib. These receptors all stem from a human donor with alopecia areata. Both conserved end residues are part of each CDR3. The D gene is left open where the match is weak. The size field is filled for only some rows; it gives once, few, many or a size class.

D	V	J	size	DNA	CDR3
-	TRBV4-1	TRBJ1-1	-	TGCGCCAGCAGCCAAGCCCCAGGGAGTGAAGCTTTCTTT	CASSQAPGSEAFF
-	TRBV12-5	TRBJ2-5	-	TGTGCTACTTCAATTTTGGAGACCCAGTACTTC	CATSILETQYF
-	TRBV13	TRBJ2-3	-	TGTGCCAGCGGCGCTAGGGCGGACACAGATACGCAGTATTTT	CASGARADTDTQYF
-	TRBV29-1	TRBJ2-6	few	TGCAGCGCACAGGGAACTGGGGCCAACGTCCTGACTTTC	CSAQGTGANVLTF
-	TRBV7-9	TRBJ2-7	-	TGTGCCAGCAGCCCACGGACGGGTTCCTACGAGCAGTACTTC	CASSPRTGSYEQYF
-	TRBV27	TRBJ1-5	-	TGTGCCAGCAGTTTATCTGCTATCGGAACACATCAGCCCCAGCATTTT	CASSLSAIGTHQPQHF
TRBD1	TRBV6-6	TRBJ1-1	many	TGTGCCAGCAGCCCTTTCCCGACAGGGCGGACTGAAGCTTTCTTT	CASSPFPTGRTEAFF
TRBD1	TRBV2	TRBJ1-5	-	TGTGCCAGCAGGGAGGACAGGGGGACTTACCAGCCCCAGCATTTT	CASREDRGTYQPQHF
-	TRBV9	TRBJ2-2	-	TGTGCCAGCAGCGTAGAGGGAACCGCCGGGGAGCTGTTTTTT	CASSVEGTAGELFF
-	TRBV30	TRBJ1-1	few	TGTGCCTGGATAGAGAACACTGAAGCTTTCTTT	CAWIENTEAFF
-	TRBV11-2	TRBJ2-5	-	TGTGCCAGCAGCCCCCCGGTGACACAAGAGACCCAGTACTTC	CASSPPVTQETQYF
-	TRBV6-5	TRBJ2-2	-	TGTGCCAGCCGAAGTGATGCCGGGGAGCTGTTTTTT	CASRSDAGELFF
-	TRBV6-1	TRBJ1-5	few	TGTGCCAGCTTGTCTGACAATCAGCCCCAGCATTTT	CASLSDNQPQHF
TRBD1	TRBV18	TRBJ1-5	-	TGTGCCAACTCCCCAGACAGGGATGCCCAGCATTTT	CANSPDRDAQHF
-	TRBV13	TRBJ2-5	-	TGTGCCAGCAGCAATAGAGAGACCCAGTACTTC	CASSNRETQYF
-	TRBV25-1	TRBJ2-7	few	TGTGCCAGCACCTTTATTACAGGGTTCGACGAGCAGTACTTC	CASTFITGFDEQYF
TRBD1	TRBV7-8	TRBJ1-2	-	TGTGCCAGCAGCTTGAGACAGGGGACGAACTATGGCTACACCTTC	CASSLRQGTNYGYTF
-	TRBV9	TRBJ2-4	-	TGTGCCAGCAGCGTAGAAGGGACGAAGGGAAACATTCAGTACTTC	CASSVEGTKGNIQYF
TRBD1	TRBV29-1	TRBJ2-1	few	TGCAGCGTCCATAGGGGGGACAGGGGGCTCAATGAGCAGTTCTTC	CSVHRGDRGLNEQFF
-	TRBV19	TRBJ2-3	-	TGTGCCAGTAGTGTCCTCGGGGGTACAGATACGCAGTATTTT	CASSVLGGTDTQYF
TRBD2	TRBV6-4	TRBJ2-3	-	TGTGCCAGCAGTGTGGGGCTAGCGGGGGGCCCCAACACAGATACGCAGTATTTT	CASSVGLAGGPNTDTQYF
TRBD2	TRBV2	TRBJ2-1	-	TGTGCCAGCAGCACTGGGACTAACAATGAGCAGTTCTTC	CASSTGTNNEQFF
-	TRBV7-9	TRBJ1-2	few	TGTGCCAGCAGCTTAGGGGCGACAGGAGGAAACTATGGCTACACCTTC	CASSLGATGGNYGYTF
-	TRBV29-1	TRBJ1-1	-	TGCAGCGTTGTTGGACCTTTTATTACTGAAGCTTTCTTT	CSVVGPFITEAFF
-	TRBV6-5	TRBJ2-1	-	TGTGCCAGCAGCCGGTTTGTGAGCTACAATGAGCAGTTCTTC	CASSRFVSYNEQFF
TRBD2	TRBV4-1	TRBJ2-7	-	TGCGCCAGCAGCCAAGGTGCGGGGGGCACCTACGAGCAGTACTTC	CASSQGAGGTYEQYF
-	TRBV25-1	TRBJ2-3	few	TGTGCCACGAACTCAGATACGCAGTATTTT	CATNSDTQYF
-	TRBV30	TRBJ2-7	-	TGTGCCTGGAGTGTATTAGGGGGCGAGCAGTACTTC	CAWSVLGGEQYF
TRBD2	TRBV10-3	TRBJ2-1	-	TGTGCCTCTGGACTAGCGGGGACCTACAATGAGCAGTTCTTC	CASGLAGTYNEQFF
-	TRBV2	TRBJ2-7	-	TGTGCCAGCAGCCCCCCGGGGGCCTACGAGCAGTACTTC	CASSPPGAYEQYF
-	TRBV30	TRBJ2-1	once	TGTGCCCGGAGTGCTCAATACAATGAGCAGTTCTTC	CARSAQYNEQFF
-	TRBV30	TRBJ2-2	-	TGTGCCTGGGTAGGGTGGACCGGGGAGCTGTTTTTT	CAWVGWTGELFF
TRBD2	TRBV29-1	TRBJ2-1	few	TGCAGCGTGGACGGGACTAGCGGGGGCAATGAGCAGTTCTTC	CSVDGTSGGNEQFF
-	TRBV30	TRBJ1-1	once	TGTGCCTGGAGGGGGATGAACACTGAAGCTTTCTTT	CAWRGMNTEAFF
-	TRBV6-6	TRBJ2-5	-	TGTGCCAGCAGTTACTCCGGGGACCCAGAGTACTTC	CASSYSGDPEYF
-	TRBV4-1	TRBJ2-2	-	TGCGCCAGCAGCCGCCCCACCGGGGAGCTGTTTTTT	CASSRPTGELFF